This T cell receptor beta chain was captured by sequencing in a study of cytomegalovirus exposure and HLA in healthy donors. Remarks on this clone: Its antigen is unknown.

The PCR had 60 Vbeta and 13 Jbeta primers. Only in-frame clones appear in the TCRdb table, and some are missing; sequencing was by immunoSEQ multiplex PCR. The sample has 120,000 to 150,000 clones, 70% to 80% seen once; the top ten hold about 10%. Overall study results and limits: There were reportedly fewer N-insertions in an Asian-associated ancestry cluster than the roughly 670-donor mean, in a later analysis.

The CDR3 runs 13 residues. Per the germline V gene, CDR1 is SGHDT and CDR2 is YYEEEE. The chain has TRBV5-6 and TRBJ2-5; possible D gene TRBD2, 6 bases. The DNA end favors TRBJ2-7, so the J call may be wrong. The TCR originated in a woman aged 50 to 60 in good health and CMV-seropositive. Material for sequencing was PBMCs. The CDR3 is CASSYRGTYEQYF. The CDR3 nucleotides read TGTGCCAGCAGCTACCGGGGGACCTACGAGCAGTACTTC.